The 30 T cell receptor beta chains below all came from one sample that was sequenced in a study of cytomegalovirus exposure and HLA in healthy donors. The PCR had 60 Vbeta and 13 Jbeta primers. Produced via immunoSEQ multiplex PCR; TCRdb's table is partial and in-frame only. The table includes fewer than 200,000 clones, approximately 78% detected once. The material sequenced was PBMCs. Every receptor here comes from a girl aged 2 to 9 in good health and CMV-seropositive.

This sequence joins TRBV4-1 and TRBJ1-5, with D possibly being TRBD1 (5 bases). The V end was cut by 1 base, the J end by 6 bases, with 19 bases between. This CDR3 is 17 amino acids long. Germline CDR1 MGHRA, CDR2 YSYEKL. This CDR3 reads CASSQGRGRASGQPQHF. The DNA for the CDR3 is TGCGCCAGCAGCCAAGGAAGGGGTAGGGCCTCGGGTCAGCCCCAGCATTTT.

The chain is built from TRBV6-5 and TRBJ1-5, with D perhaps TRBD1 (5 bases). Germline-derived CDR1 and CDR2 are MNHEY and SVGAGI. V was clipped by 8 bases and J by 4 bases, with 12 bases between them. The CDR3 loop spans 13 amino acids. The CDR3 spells CASRSGSNQPQHF. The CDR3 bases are TGTGCCAGCCGGTCAGGGTCGAATCAGCCCCAGCATTTT.

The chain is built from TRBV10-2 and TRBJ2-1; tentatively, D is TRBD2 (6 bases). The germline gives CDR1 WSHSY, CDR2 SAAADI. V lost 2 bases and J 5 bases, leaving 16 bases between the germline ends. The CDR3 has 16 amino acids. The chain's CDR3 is CASSELLARANNEQFF. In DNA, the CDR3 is TGCGCCAGCAGTGAGCTCCTAGCGAGAGCGAACAATGAGCAGTTCTTC.

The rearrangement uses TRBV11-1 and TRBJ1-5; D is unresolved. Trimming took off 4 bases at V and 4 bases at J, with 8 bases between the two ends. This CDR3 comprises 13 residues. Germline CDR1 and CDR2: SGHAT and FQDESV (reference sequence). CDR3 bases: TGTGCCAGCAGCTCTAACAGTAATCAGCCCCAGCATTTT. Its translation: CASSSNSNQPQHF.

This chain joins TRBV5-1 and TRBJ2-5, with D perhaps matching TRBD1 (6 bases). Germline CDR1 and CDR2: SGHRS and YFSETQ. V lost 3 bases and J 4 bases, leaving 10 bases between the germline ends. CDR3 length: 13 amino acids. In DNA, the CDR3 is TGCGCCAGCAGCTCCCTCAGGGGAGAGACCCAGTACTTC. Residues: CASSSLRGETQYF.

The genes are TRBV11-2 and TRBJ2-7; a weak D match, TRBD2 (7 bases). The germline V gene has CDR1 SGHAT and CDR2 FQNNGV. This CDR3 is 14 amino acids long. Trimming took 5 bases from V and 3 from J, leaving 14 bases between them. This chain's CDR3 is CASSRGGGGYEQYF. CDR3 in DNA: TGTGCCAGCAGCCGCGGCGGGGGCGGCTACGAGCAGTACTTC.

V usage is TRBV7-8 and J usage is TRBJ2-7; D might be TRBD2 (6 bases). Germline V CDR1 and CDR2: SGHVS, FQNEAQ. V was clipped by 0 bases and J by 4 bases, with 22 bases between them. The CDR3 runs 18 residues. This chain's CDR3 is CASSLARDMRFLGYEQYF. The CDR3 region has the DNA TGTGCCAGCAGCTTAGCGCGGGATATGAGGTTTCTGGGTTACGAGCAGTACTTC.

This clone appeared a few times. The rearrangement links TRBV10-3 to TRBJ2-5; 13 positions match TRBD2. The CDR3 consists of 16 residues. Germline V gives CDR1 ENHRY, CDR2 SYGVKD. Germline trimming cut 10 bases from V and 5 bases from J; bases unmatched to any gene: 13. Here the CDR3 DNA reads TGTGCCACCGGAAAAGGACTAGCGGGAGTCATGGAGACCCAGTACTTC. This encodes CATGKGLAGVMETQYF.

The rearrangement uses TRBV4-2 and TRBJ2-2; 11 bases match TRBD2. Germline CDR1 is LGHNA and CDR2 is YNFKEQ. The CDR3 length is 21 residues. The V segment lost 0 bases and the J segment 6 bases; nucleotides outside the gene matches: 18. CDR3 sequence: CASSQDLAGGGNVLLPGELFF. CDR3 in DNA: TGTGCCAGCAGCCAAGATCTAGCGGGAGGAGGTAATGTTTTGTTGCCCGGGGAGCTGTTTTTT.

CDR3 sequence (DNA): TGTGCCAGCAGCCTTACCTACGAGCAGTACTTC. Its protein product is CASSLTYEQYF. The gene calls are TRBV7-2 and TRBJ2-7; D is undetermined. Trimming took 5 bases from V and 2 from J, leaving 4 bases between them. Germline CDR1 reads SGHTA; CDR2 reads FQGNSA. This CDR3 region has 11 residues.

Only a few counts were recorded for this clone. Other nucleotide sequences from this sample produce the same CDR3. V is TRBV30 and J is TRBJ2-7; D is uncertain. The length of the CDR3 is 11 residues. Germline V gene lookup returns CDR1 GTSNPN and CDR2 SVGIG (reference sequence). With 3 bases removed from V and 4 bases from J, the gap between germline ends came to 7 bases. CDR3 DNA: TGTGCCTGGAGCCGTAGTTACGAGCAGTACTTC. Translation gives CAWSRSYEQYF.

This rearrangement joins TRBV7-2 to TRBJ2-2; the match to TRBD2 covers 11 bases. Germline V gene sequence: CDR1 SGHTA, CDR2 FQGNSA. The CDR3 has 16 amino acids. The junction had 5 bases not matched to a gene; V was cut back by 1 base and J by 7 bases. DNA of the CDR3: TGTGCCAGCAGCTTAGATTCAACTAGCGGGAGCGGGGAGCTGTTTTTT. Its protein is CASSLDSTSGSGELFF.

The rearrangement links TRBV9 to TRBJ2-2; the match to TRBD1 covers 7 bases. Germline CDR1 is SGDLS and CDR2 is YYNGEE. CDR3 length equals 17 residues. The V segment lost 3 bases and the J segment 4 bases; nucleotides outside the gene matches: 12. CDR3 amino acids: CASSALTGRSATGELFF. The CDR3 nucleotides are TGTGCCAGCAGCGCCTTGACAGGGCGGTCCGCCACCGGGGAGCTGTTTTTT.

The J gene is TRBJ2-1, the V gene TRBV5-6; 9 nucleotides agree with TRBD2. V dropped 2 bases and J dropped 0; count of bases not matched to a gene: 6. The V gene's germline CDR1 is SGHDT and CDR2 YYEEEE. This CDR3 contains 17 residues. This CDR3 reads CASSLTLAGHSYNEQFF. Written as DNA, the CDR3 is TGTGCCAGCAGCTTAACTCTAGCGGGGCACTCCTACAATGAGCAGTTCTTC.

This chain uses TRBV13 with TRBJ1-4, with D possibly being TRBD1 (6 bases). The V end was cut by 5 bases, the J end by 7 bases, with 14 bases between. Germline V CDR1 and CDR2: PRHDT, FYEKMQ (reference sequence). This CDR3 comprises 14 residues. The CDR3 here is CASSPGVGAEKLFF. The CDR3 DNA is TGTGCCAGCAGCCCAGGTGTGGGGGCTGAAAAACTGTTTTTT.

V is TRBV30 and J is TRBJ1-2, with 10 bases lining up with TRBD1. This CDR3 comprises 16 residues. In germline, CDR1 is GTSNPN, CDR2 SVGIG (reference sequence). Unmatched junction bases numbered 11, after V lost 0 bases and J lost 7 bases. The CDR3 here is CAWSVTPETGGSGYTF. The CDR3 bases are TGTGCCTGGAGTGTCACTCCCGAGACAGGGGGCTCTGGCTACACCTTC.

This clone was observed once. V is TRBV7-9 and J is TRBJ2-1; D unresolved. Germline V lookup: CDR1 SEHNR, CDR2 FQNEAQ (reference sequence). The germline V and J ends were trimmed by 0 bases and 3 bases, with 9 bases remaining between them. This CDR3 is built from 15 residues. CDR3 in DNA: TGTGCCAGCAGCTTAGCGGCTGAAAACTACAATGAGCAGTTCTTC. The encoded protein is CASSLAAENYNEQFF.

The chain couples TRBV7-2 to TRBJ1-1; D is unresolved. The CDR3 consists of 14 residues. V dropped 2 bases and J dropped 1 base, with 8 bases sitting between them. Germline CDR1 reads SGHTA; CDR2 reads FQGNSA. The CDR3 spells CASSLSSGNTEAFF. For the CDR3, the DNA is TGTGCCAGCAGCTTATCGTCGGGGAACACTGAAGCTTTCTTT.

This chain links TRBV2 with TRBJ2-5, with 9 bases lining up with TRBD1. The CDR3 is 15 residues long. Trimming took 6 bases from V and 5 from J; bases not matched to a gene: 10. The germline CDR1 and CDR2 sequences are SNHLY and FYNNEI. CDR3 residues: CASRGGTGREETQYF. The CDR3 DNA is TGTGCCAGCAGGGGAGGGACAGGGCGGGAGGAGACCCAGTACTTC.

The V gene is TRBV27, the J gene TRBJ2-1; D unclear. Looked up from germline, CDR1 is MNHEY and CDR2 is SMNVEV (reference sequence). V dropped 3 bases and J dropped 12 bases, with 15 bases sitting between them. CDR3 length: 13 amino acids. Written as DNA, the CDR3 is TGTGCCAGCAGTTTTAGTTCATCGGCGGCGCAGTTCTTC. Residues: CASSFSSSAAQFF.

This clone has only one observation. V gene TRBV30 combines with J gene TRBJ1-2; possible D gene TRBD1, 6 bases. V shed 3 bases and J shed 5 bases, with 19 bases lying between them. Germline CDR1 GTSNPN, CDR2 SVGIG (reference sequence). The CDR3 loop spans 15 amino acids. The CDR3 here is CAWSPVGGAEYGYTF. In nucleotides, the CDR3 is TGTGCCTGGAGCCCGGTGGGGGGGGCGGAGTATGGCTACACCTTC.

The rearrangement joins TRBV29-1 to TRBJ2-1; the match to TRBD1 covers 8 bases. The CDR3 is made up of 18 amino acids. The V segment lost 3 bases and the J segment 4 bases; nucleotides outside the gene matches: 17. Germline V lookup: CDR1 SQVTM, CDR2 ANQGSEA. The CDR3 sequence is CSVDGVRGREAAYNEQFF. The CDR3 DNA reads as TGCAGCGTTGACGGCGTCAGGGGGCGCGAGGCGGCGTACAATGAGCAGTTCTTC.

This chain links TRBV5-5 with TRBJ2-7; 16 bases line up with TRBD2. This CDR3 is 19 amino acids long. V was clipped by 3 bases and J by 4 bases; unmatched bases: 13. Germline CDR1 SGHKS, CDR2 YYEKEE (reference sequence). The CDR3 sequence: CASSSRGTSGRAVVYEQYF. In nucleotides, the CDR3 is TGTGCCAGCAGCTCTAGGGGGACTAGCGGGAGGGCCGTGGTTTACGAGCAGTACTTC.

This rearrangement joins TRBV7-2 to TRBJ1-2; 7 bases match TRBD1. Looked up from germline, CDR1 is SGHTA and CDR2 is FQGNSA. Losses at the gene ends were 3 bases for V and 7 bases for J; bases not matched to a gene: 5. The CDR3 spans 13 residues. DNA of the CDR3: TGTGCCAGCAGCTTCACAGGGGTCTCTGGCTACACCTTC. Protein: CASSFTGVSGYTF.

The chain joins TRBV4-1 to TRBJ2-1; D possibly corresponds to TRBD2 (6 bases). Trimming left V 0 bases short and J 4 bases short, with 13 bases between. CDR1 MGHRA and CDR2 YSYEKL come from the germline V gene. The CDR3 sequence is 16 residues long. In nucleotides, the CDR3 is TGCGCCAGCAGCCAAGAGAACGGAGGGCCTTACAATGAGCAGTTCTTC. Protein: CASSQENGGPYNEQFF.

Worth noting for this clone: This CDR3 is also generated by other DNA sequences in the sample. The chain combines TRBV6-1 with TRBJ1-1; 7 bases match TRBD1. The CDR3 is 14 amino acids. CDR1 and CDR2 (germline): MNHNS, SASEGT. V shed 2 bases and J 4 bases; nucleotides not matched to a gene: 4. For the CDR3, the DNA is TGTGCCAGCAGTGAATTTTACAGGGGCACTGAAGCTTTCTTT. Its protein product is CASSEFYRGTEAFF.

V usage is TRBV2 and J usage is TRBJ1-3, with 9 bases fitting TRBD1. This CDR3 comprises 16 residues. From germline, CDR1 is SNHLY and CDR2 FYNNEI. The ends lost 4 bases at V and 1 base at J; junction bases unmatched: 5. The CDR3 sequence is CASSAPGTGSGNTIYF. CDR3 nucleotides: TGTGCCAGCAGTGCGCCCGGGACAGGGTCTGGAAACACCATATATTTT.

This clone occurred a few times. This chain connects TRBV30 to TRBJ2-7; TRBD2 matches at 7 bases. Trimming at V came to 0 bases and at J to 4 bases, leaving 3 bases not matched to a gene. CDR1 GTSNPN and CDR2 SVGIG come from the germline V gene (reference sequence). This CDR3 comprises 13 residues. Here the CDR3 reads CAWSVAGRYEQYF. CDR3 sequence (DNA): TGTGCCTGGAGTGTAGCGGGGAGATACGAGCAGTACTTC.

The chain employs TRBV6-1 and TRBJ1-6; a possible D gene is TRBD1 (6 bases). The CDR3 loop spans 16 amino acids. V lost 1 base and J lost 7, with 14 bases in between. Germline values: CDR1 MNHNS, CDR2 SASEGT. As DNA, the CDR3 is TGTGCCAGCAGTGAAGGGTGGGGGACAAGGAATTCACCCCTCCACTTT. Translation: CASSEGWGTRNSPLHF.

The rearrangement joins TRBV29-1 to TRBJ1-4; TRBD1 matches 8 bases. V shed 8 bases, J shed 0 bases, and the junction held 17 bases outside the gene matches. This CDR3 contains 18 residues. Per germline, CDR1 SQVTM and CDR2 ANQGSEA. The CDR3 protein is CSPCLWGQVRATNEKLFF. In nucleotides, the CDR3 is TGCAGCCCCTGCCTATGGGGACAGGTAAGAGCAACTAATGAAAAACTGTTTTTT.